The clone carrying this TCR beta chain was picked up one time. MiXCR, run by TCRdb on the reads, gives a single entry per CDR3 protein. The table lists roughly 730 distinct CDR3 sequences, 61% of them singletons, with approximately 22% in the top ten. V was pared by 7 bases and J by 4 bases, with 14 bases between. The CDR3 extends over 14 amino acids. Germline CDR1 and CDR2: MDHEN and SYDVKM. The data are from a study of regulatory T cells in long-lasting Graves disease. From PBMCs, RNA was extracted and then used to make the TCR library. Diagnosis followed American Thyroid Association guidelines for Graves' disease.

The origin of this receptor is a middle-aged woman with Graves disease. The chain carries TRBV28 and TRBJ2-1; D call uncertain. The specimen comprised peripheral blood mononuclear cells (PBMCs), sampled with antithyroid drug treatment, in newly diagnosed or persistent Graves disease (not recorded which). The CDR3 sequence: CASIPRREYNEQFF. The CDR3, as DNA: TGTGCCAGCATACCCCGAAGAGAGTACAATGAGCAGTTCTTC.